The rows below give T cell receptor beta chains drawn from one sample of a study of T-cell reconstitution after alpha-beta-depleted transplantation in children. TCRdb re-called the PCR reads through MiXCR, storing one row per CDR3 protein. This table holds 450,000 to 600,000 distinct CDR3 sequences, about 10% found once. Source: PBMCs, taken before TCRalphabeta/CD19-depleted stem cell transplant. The receptor source for this set is a child younger than 10 with inherited bone marrow failure, due to receive a stem cell transplant. Each CDR3 is given with its conserved first and last residue. D genes are given only for firm matches. Size is omitted from some rows. Given values are once, few, many or a class for expanded clones.

v_call: TRBV7-2
j_call: TRBJ2-1
clone_size: many
d_call: .
cdr3_aa: CASSLPGGPSYNEQFF
cdr3_nt: TGTGCCAGCAGCTTACCAGGGGGGCCATCCTACAATGAGCAGTTCTTC

v_call: TRBV7-9
j_call: TRBJ1-1
clone_size: few
d_call: .
cdr3_aa: CASSWAPRPNEAFF
cdr3_nt: TGTGCCAGCAGCTGGGCCCCACGACCGAATGAAGCTTTCTTT

v_call: TRBV7-2
j_call: TRBJ1-2
clone_size: .
d_call: .
cdr3_aa: CASGLALRVGAYGYTF
cdr3_nt: TGTGCCAGCGGCTTAGCGCTCAGGGTGGGAGCGTATGGCTACACCTTC

v_call: TRBV29-1
j_call: TRBJ2-6
clone_size: .
d_call: TRBD2
cdr3_aa: CSAGLAGVAGANVLTF
cdr3_nt: TGCAGCGCCGGACTAGCGGGGGTAGCGGGGGCCAACGTCCTGACTTTC

v_call: TRBV5-1
j_call: TRBJ2-1
clone_size: many
d_call: TRBD2
cdr3_aa: CASRDGTSANNEQFF
cdr3_nt: TGCGCCAGCAGAGATGGGACTAGCGCCAACAATGAGCAGTTCTTC

v_call: TRBV7-9
j_call: TRBJ2-7
clone_size: many
d_call: .
cdr3_aa: CASSLALDIYEQYF
cdr3_nt: TGTGCCAGCAGCTTAGCCCTTGATATTTACGAGCAGTACTTC

v_call: TRBV7-2
j_call: TRBJ2-2
clone_size: many
d_call: .
cdr3_aa: CASSLQGNTGELFF
cdr3_nt: TGTGCCAGCAGCTTACAGGGAAACACCGGGGAGCTGTTTTTT

v_call: TRBV19
j_call: TRBJ2-1
clone_size: few
d_call: TRBD1
cdr3_aa: CASSIRQGPYNEQFF
cdr3_nt: TGTGCCAGTAGTATCCGACAGGGTCCCTACAATGAGCAGTTCTTC

v_call: TRBV21-1
j_call: TRBJ1-1
clone_size: many
d_call: .
cdr3_aa: CASSNGGTLNTEAFF
cdr3_nt: TGTGCCAGCAGCAACGGGGGCACCCTGAACACTGAAGCTTTCTTT

v_call: TRBV20-1
j_call: TRBJ2-7
clone_size: many
d_call: .
cdr3_aa: CSAMSPQGYEQYF
cdr3_nt: TGCAGTGCTATGAGCCCCCAGGGCTACGAGCAGTACTTC

v_call: TRBV5-1
j_call: TRBJ2-1
clone_size: .
d_call: .
cdr3_aa: CASSLGTKLNEQFF
cdr3_nt: TGCGCCAGCAGCTTAGGGACCAAACTCAATGAGCAGTTCTTC

v_call: TRBV5-1
j_call: TRBJ2-7
clone_size: many
d_call: .
cdr3_aa: CASSLGRGRDEQYF
cdr3_nt: TGCGCCAGCAGCTTGGGTCGGGGAAGGGACGAGCAGTACTTC

v_call: TRBV6-5
j_call: TRBJ1-4
clone_size: .
d_call: .
cdr3_aa: CASSYRGGANEKLFF
cdr3_nt: TGTGCCAGCAGTTACCGGGGGGGGGCTAATGAAAAACTGTTTTTT

v_call: TRBV10-1
j_call: TRBJ2-7
clone_size: .
d_call: TRBD2
cdr3_aa: CASSENSGAAYEQYF
cdr3_nt: TGCGCCAGCAGTGAGAACAGCGGGGCTGCCTACGAGCAGTACTTC

v_call: TRBV5-1
j_call: TRBJ2-7
clone_size: many
d_call: .
cdr3_aa: CASSLVGQIYEQYF
cdr3_nt: TGCGCCAGCAGCTTGGTCGGACAAATCTACGAGCAGTACTTC

v_call: TRBV7-2
j_call: TRBJ2-7
clone_size: many
d_call: .
cdr3_aa: CASKRETSFFYEQYF
cdr3_nt: TGTGCCAGCAAGAGGGAAACTAGCTTCTTCTACGAGCAGTACTTC

v_call: TRBV27
j_call: TRBJ1-2
clone_size: many
d_call: TRBD1
cdr3_aa: CASTRQGAGGYTF
cdr3_nt: TGTGCCAGCACCAGACAGGGGGCTGGTGGCTACACCTTC

v_call: TRBV20-1
j_call: TRBJ2-7
clone_size: many
d_call: TRBD2
cdr3_aa: CSARDSRREGSEQYF
cdr3_nt: TGCAGTGCTAGAGATTCAAGGCGGGAGGGCTCCGAGCAGTACTTC

v_call: TRBV6-2/TRBV6-3
j_call: TRBJ1-5
clone_size: many
d_call: .
cdr3_aa: CASRRVLADQPQHF
cdr3_nt: TGTGCCAGCAGGCGCGTTCTGGCAGATCAGCCCCAGCATTTT

v_call: TRBV11-2
j_call: TRBJ2-3
clone_size: many
d_call: TRBD2
cdr3_aa: CASSLDRLAGGIDTQYF
cdr3_nt: TGTGCCAGCAGCTTAGATCGGCTAGCGGGAGGAATAGATACGCAGTATTTT

v_call: TRBV4-3
j_call: TRBJ2-7
clone_size: many
d_call: .
cdr3_aa: CASSQASRPYEQYF
cdr3_nt: TGCGCCAGCAGCCAAGCGTCCAGACCCTACGAGCAGTACTTC

v_call: TRBV28
j_call: TRBJ2-3
clone_size: many
d_call: TRBD2
cdr3_aa: CASSPPLSGRAGTQYF
cdr3_nt: TGTGCCAGCAGTCCACCTTTGAGCGGGAGGGCCGGTACGCAGTATTTT

v_call: TRBV27
j_call: TRBJ2-1
clone_size: many
d_call: TRBD2
cdr3_aa: CASSLPGGGTSNEQFF
cdr3_nt: TGTGCCAGCAGTCTACCGGGCGGGGGTACGTCCAATGAGCAGTTCTTC

v_call: TRBV7-9
j_call: TRBJ1-4
clone_size: many
d_call: .
cdr3_aa: CASSLESGVAEKLFF
cdr3_nt: TGTGCCAGCAGCTTAGAATCGGGGGTAGCTGAAAAACTGTTTTTT

v_call: TRBV6-5
j_call: TRBJ2-1
clone_size: many
d_call: .
cdr3_aa: CASSHRGTHPKFF
cdr3_nt: TGTGCCAGCAGCCACCGAGGGACTCACCCTAAGTTCTTC

v_call: TRBV19
j_call: TRBJ1-5
clone_size: many
d_call: .
cdr3_aa: CASSLGTPGWGNSNQPQHF
cdr3_nt: TGTGCCAGTAGTCTCGGGACACCAGGTTGGGGGAATAGCAATCAGCCCCAGCATTTT

v_call: TRBV5-1
j_call: TRBJ1-1
clone_size: many
d_call: TRBD1
cdr3_aa: CASSRTGGGSRTEAFF
cdr3_nt: TGCGCCAGCAGCCGGACAGGCGGGGGCTCCAGGACTGAAGCTTTCTTT

v_call: TRBV7-7
j_call: TRBJ2-4
clone_size: many
d_call: .
cdr3_aa: CASINRPTLAKNIQYF
cdr3_nt: TGTGCTAGCATCAATAGACCGACACTAGCCAAAAACATTCAGTACTTC

v_call: TRBV12-3/TRBV12-4
j_call: TRBJ2-1
clone_size: many
d_call: TRBD1
cdr3_aa: CASRGQAYEQFF
cdr3_nt: TGTGCCAGCAGGGGACAGGCCTATGAGCAGTTCTTC

v_call: TRBV21-1
j_call: TRBJ2-4
clone_size: many
d_call: .
cdr3_aa: CASSQEGTGGSAKNIQYF
cdr3_nt: TGTGCCAGCAGCCAAGAGGGGACAGGGGGCTCGGCCAAAAACATTCAGTACTTC

v_call: TRBV6-5
j_call: TRBJ2-7
clone_size: many
d_call: .
cdr3_aa: CASSYEVTSPGEQYF
cdr3_nt: TGTGCCAGCAGTTACGAAGTGACTAGTCCGGGCGAGCAGTACTTC

v_call: TRBV4-3
j_call: TRBJ2-1
clone_size: many
d_call: .
cdr3_aa: CASSQARDNPFYDVPHEQFF
cdr3_nt: TGCGCCAGCAGCCAAGCGAGGGACAACCCTTTTTACGACGTACCCCATGAGCAGTTCTTC

v_call: TRBV5-1
j_call: TRBJ1-1
clone_size: many
d_call: .
cdr3_aa: CASSWDEGGNTEAFF
cdr3_nt: TGCGCCAGCAGCTGGGACGAGGGAGGGAACACTGAAGCTTTCTTT

v_call: TRBV7-9
j_call: TRBJ1-4
clone_size: many
d_call: TRBD1
cdr3_aa: CASSTGQGREKLFF
cdr3_nt: TGTGCCAGCAGCACGGGACAGGGGCGGGAAAAACTGTTTTTT

v_call: TRBV7-9
j_call: TRBJ1-6
clone_size: many
d_call: .
cdr3_aa: CASSLDGGTLFPLHF
cdr3_nt: TGTGCCAGCAGCTTAGACGGGGGGACCCTTTTTCCCCTCCACTTT

v_call: TRBV4-2
j_call: TRBJ1-1
clone_size: many
d_call: TRBD1
cdr3_aa: CASSQQTGGAITEAFF
cdr3_nt: TGTGCCAGCAGCCAACAAACAGGGGGCGCGATCACTGAAGCTTTCTTT

v_call: TRBV20-1
j_call: TRBJ2-1
clone_size: few
d_call: .
cdr3_aa: CSAREQGQRLMQFF
cdr3_nt: TGCAGTGCTAGGGAACAGGGCCAGAGGCTAATGCAGTTCTTC

v_call: TRBV7-6
j_call: TRBJ2-7
clone_size: .
d_call: .
cdr3_aa: CASSSTPSYEQYF
cdr3_nt: TGTGCCAGCAGCTCGACCCCCTCCTACGAGCAGTACTTC

v_call: TRBV4-3
j_call: TRBJ2-5
clone_size: many
d_call: TRBD2
cdr3_aa: CASSRGGRYPQETQYF
cdr3_nt: TGCGCCAGCAGCCGCGGGGGGAGATACCCCCAAGAGACCCAGTACTTC

v_call: TRBV13
j_call: TRBJ2-1
clone_size: many
d_call: TRBD2
cdr3_aa: CASSSLAGTYNEQFF
cdr3_nt: TGTGCCAGCAGCTCCCTAGCGGGGACCTACAATGAGCAGTTCTTC

v_call: TRBV6-6
j_call: TRBJ1-1
clone_size: .
d_call: .
cdr3_aa: CASSYSQGTEAFF
cdr3_nt: TGTGCCAGCAGTTACTCGCAGGGGACTGAAGCTTTCTTT

v_call: TRBV11-2
j_call: TRBJ2-3
clone_size: few
d_call: TRBD2
cdr3_aa: CAILPRGGLTSTDTQYF
cdr3_nt: TGTGCCATCCTCCCCCGGGGGGGCCTCACTAGCACAGATACGCAGTATTTT

v_call: TRBV7-9
j_call: TRBJ1-1
clone_size: few
d_call: .
cdr3_aa: CASSQGWSKNTEAFF
cdr3_nt: TGTGCCAGCAGCCAAGGGTGGAGCAAGAACACTGAAGCTTTCTTT

v_call: TRBV27
j_call: TRBJ2-3
clone_size: few
d_call: .
cdr3_aa: CASSHSRGSVFDTQYF
cdr3_nt: TGTGCCAGCAGCCACTCTAGAGGTAGTGTTTTCGATACGCAGTATTTT

v_call: TRBV10-3
j_call: TRBJ2-7
clone_size: .
d_call: TRBD1
cdr3_aa: CAIRDYRGRSLQAEQYF
cdr3_nt: TGTGCCATCAGAGATTACAGGGGGCGAAGTTTGCAGGCCGAGCAGTACTTC

v_call: TRBV7-9
j_call: TRBJ2-7
clone_size: many
d_call: .
cdr3_aa: CASSPTQTYEQYF
cdr3_nt: TGTGCCAGCAGTCCGACACAAACCTACGAGCAGTACTTC

v_call: TRBV20-1
j_call: TRBJ2-1
clone_size: .
d_call: TRBD2
cdr3_aa: CSATRTSGTPYNEQFF
cdr3_nt: TGCAGTGCTACGAGGACTAGCGGGACCCCTTACAATGAGCAGTTCTTC

v_call: TRBV12-3/TRBV12-4
j_call: TRBJ2-6
clone_size: many
d_call: .
cdr3_aa: CASPGPFSGANVLTF
cdr3_nt: TGTGCCAGCCCAGGGCCATTCTCTGGGGCCAACGTCCTGACTTTC

v_call: TRBV3-1
j_call: TRBJ2-7
clone_size: many
d_call: TRBD2
cdr3_aa: CASSQDVEREGHYEQYF
cdr3_nt: TGTGCCAGCAGCCAAGATGTTGAGCGGGAGGGTCACTACGAGCAGTACTTC

v_call: TRBV10-3
j_call: TRBJ2-2
clone_size: few
d_call: .
cdr3_aa: CAISESSRGTGTRDGGELFF
cdr3_nt: TGTGCCATCAGTGAGTCGTCGAGGGGAACCGGGACTCGAGATGGCGGGGAGCTGTTTTTT

v_call: TRBV20-1
j_call: TRBJ2-1
clone_size: many
d_call: TRBD2
cdr3_aa: CSARDHAGGGYNEQFF
cdr3_nt: TGCAGTGCTAGAGATCATGCGGGAGGTGGCTACAATGAGCAGTTCTTC

v_call: TRBV5-1
j_call: TRBJ2-1
clone_size: .
d_call: .
cdr3_aa: CASSSGTPTYNEQFF
cdr3_nt: TGCGCCAGCAGCTCCGGGACGCCGACCTACAATGAGCAGTTCTTC

v_call: TRBV4-3
j_call: TRBJ2-3
clone_size: many
d_call: .
cdr3_aa: CASSQDRATSTDTQYF
cdr3_nt: TGCGCCAGCAGCCAAGATCGCGCGACTAGCACAGATACGCAGTATTTT

v_call: TRBV27
j_call: TRBJ2-1
clone_size: many
d_call: .
cdr3_aa: CASSGMGGNNEQFF
cdr3_nt: TGTGCCAGCAGTGGGATGGGGGGCAACAATGAGCAGTTCTTC